The entry below describes one T cell receptor (beta chain). Antigen specificity is unknown. These data originate in a study of vaccination and CD4 T cells after COVID-19. The overall study: Collection of post-vaccine samples followed dose two by a median around 72 days, spanning a range of 14 to 241. Researchers treated cells with overlapping spike peptides taken from SARS-CoV-2, HCoV-NL63, HCoV-OC43 and HCoV-229E.

The CDR3 consists of 16 residues. V lost 1 base, J lost 1 base, and 15 bases lay in between. Germline V gene lookup returns CDR1 DFQATT and CDR2 SNEGSKA (reference sequence). Sequencing of cultured CD4+ T cell DNA used the Oncomine TCR Beta short-read assay. MiXCR, run by TCRdb on the PCR reads, gives a single entry per CDR3 protein. The sample shows more than 11,000 distinct CDR3 sequences, approximately 48% of them seen only once. Indicated treatment: approximately nine-day PBMC culture with coronavirus spike peptide pools or control peptides (ViraFEST assay). PBMCs, plated at about 2.2 million per well, were grown in the presence of roughly 9.5 IU/ml IL-2 and 9.5 to 10 ug/ml peptide pools.

This chain links TRBV20-1 with TRBJ2-3, with D possibly called TRBD1 or TRBD2 (7 bases each). This receptor was obtained from a human donor who had recovered from COVID-19. Sequencing was carried out using CD4+ T cells from blood, cultured in vitro. The CDR3, as DNA: TGCAGTGCTAGAGGATGGGAGGGGGCGGGCACAGATACGCAGTATTTT. Protein sequence: CSARGWEGAGTDTQYF.